The 28 T cell receptor beta chains presented below share a single source sample, sequenced in a study of cytomegalovirus exposure and HLA in healthy donors. The PCR had 60 Vbeta and 13 Jbeta primers. TCRdb's table, derived via immunoSEQ multiplex PCR, lists solely in-frame clones and lacks some. This sample has around 150,000 clones, with 87% found just once. Sequenced input: PBMCs. The receptors were gathered from a woman in her 30s in good health and CMV-seronegative.

The CDR3 is CASSLPGTGTSGANVLTF. The CDR3 DNA follows: TGCGCCAGCAGCTTACCCGGGACAGGGACCTCTGGGGCCAACGTCCTGACTTTC. This chain joins TRBV5-1 and TRBJ2-6; 9 nucleotides align to TRBD1. Germline CDR1 and CDR2: SGHRS and YFSETQ. The trim removed 2 bases at V and 0 bases at J, leaving 6 bases unmatched. This CDR3 is 18 amino acids long.

The gene calls are TRBV7-2 and TRBJ2-7, with 10 bases that match TRBD2. The CDR3 is 15 amino acids. J was trimmed by 2 bases and V by 5 bases; bases with no gene match: 6. The germline CDR1 and CDR2 sequences are SGHTA and FQGNSA. The CDR3 bases are TGTGCCAGCAGCGATACTAGCGGGGCTACCTACGAGCAGTACTTC. Protein: CASSDTSGATYEQYF.

The V gene is TRBV5-1, the J gene TRBJ1-5, with 9 bases lining up with TRBD1. The length of the CDR3 is 19 residues. After removal of 0 bases from V and 5 bases from J, the junction contained 15 bases not matched to a gene. The germline CDR1 and CDR2 sequences are SGHRS and YFSETQ. The CDR3 here is CASSLGYWTGDPHDQPQHF. In DNA, the CDR3 is TGCGCCAGCAGCTTGGGCTATTGGACAGGGGATCCCCATGATCAGCCCCAGCATTTT.

This chain links TRBV5-1 with TRBJ2-2, with 7 bases aligning to TRBD1. Germline lookup yields CDR1 SGHRS and CDR2 YFSETQ. V lost 7 bases and J lost 5; bases outside the gene matches: 11. CDR3 length equals 15 residues. CDR3 loop: CASSPATGRTGELFF. The CDR3 bases are TGCGCCAGCTCCCCCGCGACAGGGCGTACCGGGGAGCTGTTTTTT. The full variable domain, its missing parts supplied by reference TRBV5-1 and TRBJ2-2, is KAGVTQTPRYLIKTRGQQVTLSCSPISGHRSVSWYQQTPGQGLQFLFEYFSETQRNKGNFPGRFSGRQFSNSRSEMNVSTLELGDSALYLCASSPATGRTGELFFGEGSRLTVL.

The chain uses TRBV19 and TRBJ1-2; 9 bases match TRBD1. The CDR3 extends over 16 amino acids. The J segment lost 1 base and the V segment lost 7 bases, leaving 10 bases of the junction unmatched. The germline V gene encodes CDR1 LNHDA and CDR2 SQIVND (reference sequence). The CDR3 here is CASKPSGTGLNYGYTF. CDR3 sequence (DNA): TGTGCCAGTAAACCTTCCGGGACAGGGCTTAACTATGGCTACACCTTC.

The V call is TRBV27, the J call TRBJ2-7; D gene unclear. The ends were cut back, 5 bases at V and 3 bases at J, with 11 bases in the middle. The CDR3 is made up of 13 amino acids. The V gene's germline CDR1 is MNHEY and CDR2 SMNVEV (reference sequence). In DNA, the CDR3 is TGTGCCAGCAGTCGACGGAGTAACTACGAGCAGTACTTC. This gives the protein CASSRRSNYEQYF.

In its sample, this clone was seen once. The chain employs TRBV5-1 and TRBJ2-3; 12 bases map to TRBD2. This CDR3 has 17 residues. Germline CDR1 reads SGHRS; CDR2 reads YFSETQ. Trimming at V came to 0 bases and at J to 5 bases, leaving 7 bases not matched to a gene. For the CDR3, the DNA is TGCGCCAGCAGCTTGGGATCTAGCGGGGGGGCAAGAGATACGCAGTATTTT. Protein: CASSLGSSGGARDTQYF.

The chain employs TRBV14 and TRBJ2-1, with 16 bases aligning to TRBD2. From germline, CDR1 is SGHDN and CDR2 FVKESK. The CDR3 contains 20 residues. V was clipped by 3 bases and J by 1 base; unmatched bases: 9. The CDR3 reads CASSHRSGLAGGLSYNEQFF. In nucleotides, the CDR3 is TGTGCCAGCAGCCACCGCTCGGGACTAGCGGGGGGGCTATCCTACAATGAGCAGTTCTTC.

The chain recombines TRBV7-8 with TRBJ2-5; 9 bases fit TRBD2. The DNA end is a closer match to TRBJ2-7, so the J assignment may be wrong. The CDR3 covers 13 residues. Germline V lookup: CDR1 SGHVS, CDR2 FQNEAQ. DNA of the CDR3: TGTGCCAGCAGCCATGCGGGAGGGGACGAGCAGTACTTC. Amino acids: CASSHAGGDEQYF.

The V call is TRBV4-3, the J call TRBJ2-5; 8 positions match TRBD2. The J call is in doubt because the DNA end fits TRBJ2-7 better. CDR1 is LGHNA and CDR2 is YSLEER in the germline V gene. CDR3 length: 15 amino acids. The CDR3 here is CASSQELAVVYEQYF. The CDR3 DNA is TGCGCCAGCAGCCAAGAACTAGCGGTGGTATACGAGCAGTACTTC.

The chain has TRBV7-3 and TRBJ2-1; maybe TRBD1 (6 bases). Germline V gene sequence: CDR1 SGHTA, CDR2 FQGTGA. This CDR3 has 14 amino acids. The V end was cut by 4 bases, the J end by 6 bases, with 13 bases between. This chain's CDR3 is CASSSLQGPNEQFF. The CDR3 nucleotides are TGTGCCAGCAGCTCCCTTCAGGGGCCCAATGAGCAGTTCTTC.

V and J are TRBV4-1 and TRBJ2-1, with 11 bases identical to TRBD1. Per germline, CDR1 MGHRA and CDR2 YSYEKL. The CDR3 is 17 amino acids. Trimming cost V 4 bases and J 2 bases; bases outside gene matches: 7. The CDR3 protein is CASSLGTGGVAYNEQFF. The CDR3 DNA follows: TGCGCCAGCAGCCTCGGGACAGGGGGTGTTGCCTACAATGAGCAGTTCTTC.

The chain recombines TRBV28 with TRBJ2-3; TRBD1 is a possible D gene (6 bases). Per the germline V gene, CDR1 is MDHEN and CDR2 is SYDVKM. The CDR3 consists of 14 residues. V lost 7 bases to trimming and J lost 0 bases, with 11 bases between them. Here the CDR3 reads CASKGTISTDTQYF. For the CDR3, the DNA is TGTGCCAGCAAAGGGACAATAAGCACAGATACGCAGTATTTT.

This clone was counted between two and nine times. A read error may account for a junction end that differs from germline. The rearrangement uses TRBV11-2 and TRBJ1-4; TRBD1 is a possible D gene (5 bases). The CDR3 extends over 15 amino acids. Germline V CDR1 and CDR2: SGHAT, FQNNGV. The DNA for the CDR3 is TGTGCCAGCAGCTCCAGTGGGGCAACCAATGAAAAACTGTTTTTT. Translated, it gives CASSSSGATNEKLFF.

This chain uses TRBV18 with TRBJ1-3, with unresolved D. V was trimmed by 3 bases and J by 0 bases, leaving 15 bases between them. The CDR3 runs to 17 residues. The germline V gene has CDR1 KGHSH and CDR2 LQKENI. The CDR3 DNA sequence: TGTGCCAGCTCACCCGTAGCCTTTCCCAGCTCTGGAAACACCATATATTTT. As protein: CASSPVAFPSSGNTIYF.

This sequence joins TRBV5-4 and TRBJ2-1, with 13 bases identical to TRBD2. The junction had 1 base not matched to a gene; V was cut back by 4 bases and J by 3 bases. CDR1 is SGHNT and CDR2 is YYREEE in the germline V gene (reference sequence). The CDR3 sequence is 15 residues long. The CDR3 sequence is CASSRLAGGYNEQFF. The CDR3 DNA sequence: TGTGCCAGCAGCCGACTAGCGGGGGGCTACAATGAGCAGTTCTTC.

The V gene is TRBV2, the J gene TRBJ2-2; possible D gene TRBD2, 5 bases. The V gene lost 8 bases and the J gene lost 3 bases, with 16 bases spanning the gap. The CDR3 length is 15 residues. The germline gives CDR1 SNHLY, CDR2 FYNNEI. Written as DNA, the CDR3 is TGTGCCAGCGAGACGGGGAGTGTATACACCGGGGAGCTGTTTTTT. Translation gives CASETGSVYTGELFF.

The chain combines TRBV27 with TRBJ2-5; 13 nucleotides match TRBD2. This CDR3 is 15 amino acids long. Germline-derived CDR1 and CDR2 are MNHEY and SMNVEV (reference sequence). J lost 2 bases, V lost 5 bases, and 2 bases had no gene match. CDR3 coding DNA: TGTGCCAGCAGTCAGGGACTAGCGGGGCAAGAGACCCAGTACTTC. Encoded protein: CASSQGLAGQETQYF.

This sequence joins TRBV15 and TRBJ2-2; D gene uncertain. The CDR3 totals 15 residues. V was trimmed by 8 bases and J by 2 bases, leaving 15 bases between them. Per the germline V gene, CDR1 is LNHNV and CDR2 is YYDKDF (reference sequence). In DNA, the CDR3 is TGTGCCACCTCGTCCTTGACTTTCAACACCGGGGAGCTGTTTTTT. Residues: CATSSLTFNTGELFF.

The V call is TRBV5-1, the J call TRBJ2-7, with D possibly being TRBD1 (6 bases). CDR1 SGHRS and CDR2 YFSETQ come from the germline V gene. The V gene lost 0 bases and the J gene lost 5 bases, with 12 bases spanning the gap. CDR3 length: 14 residues. The CDR3 is CASSLDRVLDEQYF. The CDR3 region has the DNA TGCGCCAGCAGCTTGGACAGGGTCCTCGACGAGCAGTACTTC. Looking up the rest from reference TRBV5-1 and TRBJ2-7 gives the full variable domain: KAGVTQTPRYLIKTRGQQVTLSCSPISGHRSVSWYQQTPGQGLQFLFEYFSETQRNKGNFPGRFSGRQFSNSRSEMNVSTLELGDSALYLCASSLDRVLDEQYFGPGTRLTVT.

The chain employs TRBV13 and TRBJ2-5, with 13 positions matching TRBD2. CDR1 is PRHDT and CDR2 is FYEKMQ in the germline V gene (reference sequence). V lost 3 bases and J lost 5; bases outside the gene matches: 9. The CDR3 has 17 residues. The CDR3 loop is CASSFRSLAGGFETQYF. In nucleotides, the CDR3 is TGTGCCAGCAGCTTCCGGTCACTAGCGGGGGGGTTCGAGACCCAGTACTTC.

This sequence joins TRBV21-1 and TRBJ2-1; the table's D call, TRBD2, was not checked against the DNA. TRBV21-1 is a listed pseudogene. This CDR3 has 17 residues. CDR3 bases: TGTGCCAGCAGCAAAGCGAGAGGGGGGGGCCCTTACAATGAGCAGTTCTTC. Protein product: CASSKARGGGPYNEQFF.

This clone was seen just once. The V gene is TRBV5-1, the J gene TRBJ2-1; TRBD2 aligns across 7 bases. The CDR3 contains 17 residues. V gave up 4 bases and J gave up 2 bases; unmatched junction bases: 12. Per germline, CDR1 SGHRS and CDR2 YFSETQ. CDR3 loop: CASSPPSGGSPYNEQFF. In DNA form, the CDR3 reads TGCGCCAGCAGCCCCCCGAGTGGCGGGAGCCCCTACAATGAGCAGTTCTTC. The entire variable domain, with the rest obtained from reference TRBV5-1 and TRBJ2-1, is as follows: KAGVTQTPRYLIKTRGQQVTLSCSPISGHRSVSWYQQTPGQGLQFLFEYFSETQRNKGNFPGRFSGRQFSNSRSEMNVSTLELGDSALYLCASSPPSGGSPYNEQFFGPGTRLTVL.

The V and J genes are TRBV4-2 and TRBJ2-7; the match to TRBD2 covers 11 bases. CDR1 LGHNA and CDR2 YNFKEQ come from the germline V gene. V shed 4 bases, J shed 5 bases, and the junction held 4 bases outside the gene matches. The CDR3 spans 14 residues. CDR3 in amino acids: CASSRLAGGDEQYF. CDR3 bases: TGTGCCAGCAGCCGTCTAGCGGGAGGCGACGAGCAGTACTTC.

The V and J genes are TRBV6-1 and TRBJ2-5; weak D call: TRBD1 (6 bases). Germline-derived CDR1 and CDR2 are MNHNS and SASEGT. This CDR3 spans 16 amino acids. The ends were cut back, 4 bases at V and 4 bases at J, with 19 bases in the middle. CDR3 nucleotide sequence: TGTGCCAGCAGTGTAGCGTCAGGGGTATGGGTAGAGACCCAGTACTTC. It translates to CASSVASGVWVETQYF.

Only one count was recorded for this clone. The J gene is TRBJ1-5, the V gene TRBV5-1, with D uncertain. The V end lost 4 bases, the J end lost 1 base, and 15 bases lay between the germline ends. The CDR3 length is 16 residues. CDR1 is SGHRS, CDR2 YFSETQ, per germline. The CDR3 DNA reads TGCGCCAGCAGCCCCGGCCCCGGGAAGAGCAATCAGCCCCAGCATTTT. Translation gives CASSPGPGKSNQPQHF.

As concerns this clone: Other DNA sequences in the same sample also yield this CDR3. This chain uses TRBV15 with TRBJ2-7; 9 nucleotides agree with TRBD1. The CDR3 spans 14 residues. Germline V gene sequence: CDR1 LNHNV, CDR2 YYDKDF (reference sequence). With V trimmed by 3 bases and J by 2 bases, 2 bases remained unmatched. The CDR3 region is CATSRDRGPYEQYF. The CDR3 DNA reads as TGTGCCACCAGCAGGGACAGGGGCCCCTACGAGCAGTACTTC.

The chain joins TRBV25-1 to TRBJ1-2; D is possibly TRBD1 (6 bases). V shed 4 bases and J shed 4 bases, with 16 bases lying between them. Germline V gene data show CDR1 as MGHDK and CDR2 as SYGVNS. The CDR3 covers 15 residues. Here the CDR3 reads CASSALLGTPYGYTF. In nucleotides, the CDR3 is TGTGCCAGCAGTGCCCTACTCGGGACACCCTATGGCTACACCTTC.